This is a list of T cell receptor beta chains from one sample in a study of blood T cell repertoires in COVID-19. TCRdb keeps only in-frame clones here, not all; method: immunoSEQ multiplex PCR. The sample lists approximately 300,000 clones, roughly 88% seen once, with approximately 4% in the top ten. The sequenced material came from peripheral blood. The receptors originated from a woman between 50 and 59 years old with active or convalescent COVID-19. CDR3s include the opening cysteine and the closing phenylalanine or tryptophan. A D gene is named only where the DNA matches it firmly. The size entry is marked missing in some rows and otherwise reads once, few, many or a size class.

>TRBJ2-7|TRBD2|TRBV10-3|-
TGTGCCATCAGCCCGGGGGGAACCTACGAGCAGTACTTC
CAISPGGTYEQYF
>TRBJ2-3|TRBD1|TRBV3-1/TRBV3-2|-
TGTGCCAGCAGGCCTCCGGGACAGGGGCCGGTTGGTACGCAGTATTTT
CASRPPGQGPVGTQYF
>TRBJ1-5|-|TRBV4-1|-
TGCGCCAGCAGCTCTCAAGAGGGTAGCAATCAGCCCCAGCATTTT
CASSSQEGSNQPQHF
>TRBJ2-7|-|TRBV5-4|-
TGTGCCAGCTCCGTGGGAGGTTCCTACGAGCAGTACTTC
CASSVGGSYEQYF
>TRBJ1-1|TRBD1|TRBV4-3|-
TGCGCCAGCAGCCAAAGGACAGGGTGGAAGAACACTGAAGCTTTCTTT
CASSQRTGWKNTEAFF
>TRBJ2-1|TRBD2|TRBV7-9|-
TGTGCCAGCAGCCCGACTAGCGGTCACAATGAGCAGTTCTTC
CASSPTSGHNEQFF
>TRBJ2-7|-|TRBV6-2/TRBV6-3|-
TGTGCCAGCAGTTACGTGCGGAACGAGCAGTACTTC
CASSYVRNEQYF
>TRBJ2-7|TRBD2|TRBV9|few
TGTGCCAGCAGCGTAGGGACTAGCAGACTCTACGAGCAGTACTTC
CASSVGTSRLYEQYF
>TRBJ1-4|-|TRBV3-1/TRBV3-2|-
TGTGCCAGCAGCCAAGAGGACCAGGGTAAGGGTAATGAAAAACTGTTTTTT
CASSQEDQGKGNEKLFF
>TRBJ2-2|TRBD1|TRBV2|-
TGTGCCAGCAGTGATCCGGGACAGGGTACCGGGGAGCTGTTTTTT
CASSDPGQGTGELFF
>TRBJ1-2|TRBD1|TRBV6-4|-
TGTGCCAGCAGCCTGACCGGGACAGGGAACGGCTACACCTTC
CASSLTGTGNGYTF
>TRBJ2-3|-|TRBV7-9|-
-
CASSFGPGGTDTQYF
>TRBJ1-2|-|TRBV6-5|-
TGTGCCAGCAGTTTACTACGGGGACTACGCGAGGGCTACACCTTC
CASSLLRGLREGYTF
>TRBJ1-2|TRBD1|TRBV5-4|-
TGTGCCAGCAGCTTGGCCGGGACAGCAGTGACAGGCTATGGCTACACCTTC
CASSLAGTAVTGYGYTF
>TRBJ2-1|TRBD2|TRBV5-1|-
TGCGCCAGCACCCTCCTGACTAGCGGGAGCTATGAGCAGTTCTTC
CASTLLTSGSYEQFF
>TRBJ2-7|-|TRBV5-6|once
TGTGCCAGCAGCTTGCTGACTACCTACGAGCAGTACTTC
CASSLLTTYEQYF
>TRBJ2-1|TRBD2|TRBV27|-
TGTGCCAGCAGTGGACTAGGGTTGGGTGAGCAGTTCTTC
CASSGLGLGEQFF
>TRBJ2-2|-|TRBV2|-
TGTGCCAGCAGTGAGGAGCGGGCGAACACCGGGGAGCTGTTTTTT
CASSEERANTGELFF
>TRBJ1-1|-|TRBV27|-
TGTGCCAGCAGCCGACGGGGGAGCACTGAAGCTTTCTTT
CASSRRGSTEAFF
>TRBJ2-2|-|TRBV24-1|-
TGTGCCACCAGTTTAACAGGGATTGGAACCGGGGAGCTGTTTTTT
CATSLTGIGTGELFF
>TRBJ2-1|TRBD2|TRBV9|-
TGTGCCAGCAGCGTAGAAGGGCTAGCGGGTTATGAGCAGTTCTTC
CASSVEGLAGYEQFF
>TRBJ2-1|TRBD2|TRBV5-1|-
TGCGCCAGCAGGCCGGGACTAGCGGGGGGAGGCGCCTACAATGAGCAGTTCTTC
CASRPGLAGGGAYNEQFF
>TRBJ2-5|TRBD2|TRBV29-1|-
TGCAGCGTTGAAGACCACGGACTAGCGGGAGAATTGGAGACCCAGTACTTC
CSVEDHGLAGELETQYF
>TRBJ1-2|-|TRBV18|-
TGTGCCAGCTCACCGGGACTGAGCTATGGCTACACCTTC
CASSPGLSYGYTF
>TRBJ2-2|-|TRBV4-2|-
TGTGCCAGCAGCCAAGAAGGGGGAACCGGGGAGCTGTTTTTT
CASSQEGGTGELFF
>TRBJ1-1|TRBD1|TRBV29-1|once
TGCAGCGTCGAAACAGGGGAGAACACTGAAGCTTTCTTT
CSVETGENTEAFF
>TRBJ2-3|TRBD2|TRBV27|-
TGTGCCAGTGGGAGAAGCGGGAGTTATTATACGCAGTATTTT
CASGRSGSYYTQYF
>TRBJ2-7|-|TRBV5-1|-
TGCGCCAGCAGCTGGGAGTCTTCCTCCTACGAGCAGTACTTC
CASSWESSSYEQYF
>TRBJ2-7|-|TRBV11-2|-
TGTGCCAGCAGCTTAAGCGGCATCGAGCAGTACTTC
CASSLSGIEQYF
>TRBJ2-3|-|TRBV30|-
TGTGCCTGGAGTGTGCAGGCAGATACGCAGTATTTT
CAWSVQADTQYF
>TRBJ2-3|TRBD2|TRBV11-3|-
TGTGCCAGCAGCTTAGGTTTCCGGGGGGGCACGGATACGCAGTATTTT
CASSLGFRGGTDTQYF
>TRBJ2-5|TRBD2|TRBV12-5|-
TGTGCTAGTGGTCCCTGGACTAGCGGGGGAGAGACCCAGTACTTC
CASGPWTSGGETQYF
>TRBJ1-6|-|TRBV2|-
TGTGCCAGCAGTGGTTCGGTGGGGGGAGCCTCCTATAATTCACCCCTCCACTTT
CASSGSVGGASYNSPLHF
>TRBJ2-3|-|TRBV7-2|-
TGTGCCAGCAGCGGACCCGTAGGACTTCGAGATACGCAGTATTTT
CASSGPVGLRDTQYF
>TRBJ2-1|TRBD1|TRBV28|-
TGTGCCAGCAGGCCTACAGGGGGGAGCTCCTACAATGAGCAGTTCTTC
CASRPTGGSSYNEQFF
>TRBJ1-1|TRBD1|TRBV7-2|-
TGTGCCAGCAGCTTAGATGGGACAGGAGTCACTGAAGCTTTCTTT
CASSLDGTGVTEAFF
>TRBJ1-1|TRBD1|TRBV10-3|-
TGTGCCATCAGGGGGGACAGGGGTACTGAAGCTTTCTTT
CAIRGDRGTEAFF
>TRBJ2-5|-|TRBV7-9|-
TGTGCCAGCAGATTCGGGTCCAGACAAGAGACCCAGTACTTC
CASRFGSRQETQYF
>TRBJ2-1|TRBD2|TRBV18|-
TGTGCCAGCTCCCCTCTAGCGGGAGTTTACAATGAGCAGTTCTTC
CASSPLAGVYNEQFF
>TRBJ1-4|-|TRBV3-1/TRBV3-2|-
TGTGCCAGCAGCTTCAGGTTACAGGCTTCCAATGAAAAACTGTTTTTT
CASSFRLQASNEKLFF
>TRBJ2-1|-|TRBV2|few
TGTGCCAGCAGTGGTCGTCTAGGAGAGGCCAATGAGCAGTTCTTC
CASSGRLGEANEQFF
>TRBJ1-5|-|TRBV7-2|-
TGTGCCAGCAGCTTTTCGGGTAATAGCAATCAGCCCCAGCATTTT
CASSFSGNSNQPQHF
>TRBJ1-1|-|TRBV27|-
TGTGCCAGCAGTACACGGACAGAAAACACTGAAGCTTTCTTT
CASSTRTENTEAFF
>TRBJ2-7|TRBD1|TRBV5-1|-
TGCGCCAGCAGCTTGGGGACAGGGGGCTCTGGGGAGCAGTACTTC
CASSLGTGGSGEQYF
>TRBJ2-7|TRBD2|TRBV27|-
TGTGCCAGCAGTTTACTAGCGGGAGTTGAATCCTACGAGCAGTACTTC
CASSLLAGVESYEQYF
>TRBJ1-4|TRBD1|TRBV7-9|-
TGTGCCAGCAGCTTGGGTGGGACAGCGAATGAAAAACTGTTTTTT
CASSLGGTANEKLFF
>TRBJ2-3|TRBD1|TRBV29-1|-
TGCAGCGTTGAGGACAGGGGATCTAGCACAGATACGCAGTATTTT
CSVEDRGSSTDTQYF
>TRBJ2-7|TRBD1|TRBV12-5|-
TGTGCTAGTGGTTGGGACAGCTTCTACGAGCAGTACTTC
CASGWDSFYEQYF
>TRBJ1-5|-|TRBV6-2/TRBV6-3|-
TGTGCCAGCAGCCCACAGGGTGGCAATCAGCCCCAGCATTTT
CASSPQGGNQPQHF
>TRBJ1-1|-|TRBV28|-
TGTGCCGTTCGCACGGGGTTGAGAAACACTGAAGCTTTCTTT
CAVRTGLRNTEAFF
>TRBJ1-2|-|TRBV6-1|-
TGTGCCAGCAGTGATATGCGGGTCGGCTACACCTTC
CASSDMRVGYTF